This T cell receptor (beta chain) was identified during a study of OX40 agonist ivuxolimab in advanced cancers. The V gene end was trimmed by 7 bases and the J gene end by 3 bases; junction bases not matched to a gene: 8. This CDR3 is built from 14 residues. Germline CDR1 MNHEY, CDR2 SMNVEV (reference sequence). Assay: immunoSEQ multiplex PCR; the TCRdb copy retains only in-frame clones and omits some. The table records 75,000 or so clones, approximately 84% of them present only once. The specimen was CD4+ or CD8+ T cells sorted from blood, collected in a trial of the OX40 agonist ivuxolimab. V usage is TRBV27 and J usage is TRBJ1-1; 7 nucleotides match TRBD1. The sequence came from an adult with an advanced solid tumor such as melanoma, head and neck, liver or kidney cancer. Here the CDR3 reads CASTQTGIDTEAFF. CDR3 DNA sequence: TGTGCCAGCACCCAGACAGGGATAGACACTGAAGCTTTCTTT.